This passage covers 13 T cell receptor beta chains from one sample sequenced in a study of cytomegalovirus exposure and HLA in healthy donors. PCR employed 60 Vbeta and 13 Jbeta primers. Assay: immunoSEQ multiplex PCR; the TCRdb copy retains only in-frame clones and omits some. This repertoire shows over 150,000 clones, about 70% found once; its top ten account for around 4%. The sequenced sample consisted of PBMCs. Receptors were obtained from a young woman in good health and CMV-seropositive.

This clone was picked up a small number of times. The chain combines TRBV7-9 with TRBJ2-1, with 10 bases identical to TRBD2. The CDR3 contains 15 residues. The germline gives CDR1 SEHNR, CDR2 FQNEAQ (reference sequence). The trim removed 4 bases at V and 4 bases at J, leaving 4 bases unmatched. The CDR3 coding sequence is TGTGCCAGCAGCTCCCTAGCGGGGGCGTACAATGAGCAGTTCTTC. It yields the protein CASSSLAGAYNEQFF.

The chain has TRBV5-1 and TRBJ2-1; TRBD2 is a possible D gene (6 bases). The CDR3 extends over 15 amino acids. Deletions cut 2 bases from V and 2 bases from J, with 11 bases between. In germline, CDR1 is SGHRS, CDR2 YFSETQ. CDR3 residues: CASSLGGAAYNEQFF. CDR3 DNA: TGCGCCAGCAGCTTAGGCGGGGCGGCCTACAATGAGCAGTTCTTC.

This chain connects TRBV7-9 to TRBJ2-7; the D gene is possibly TRBD1 (6 bases). The CDR3 consists of 16 residues. Germline V gene lookup returns CDR1 SEHNR and CDR2 FQNEAQ (reference sequence). The V end was cut by 0 bases, the J end by 4 bases, with 16 bases between. The CDR3 sequence: CASSLAYQGHKYEQYF. The DNA for the CDR3 is TGTGCCAGCAGCTTAGCATACCAGGGACATAAGTACGAGCAGTACTTC.

CDR3 nucleotides: TGTGCCAGCAGCCCTGTGTTCCTAGAATCGGAAAATGAGCAGTTCTTC. Translated, it gives CASSPVFLESENEQFF. V gene TRBV7-9 combines with J gene TRBJ2-1, with D unclear. V dropped 5 bases and J dropped 7 bases, with 21 bases sitting between them. The CDR3 is 16 residues long. Germline CDR1 and CDR2: SEHNR and FQNEAQ (reference sequence).

The sample holds a few counts of this clone. V usage is TRBV10-3 and J usage is TRBJ1-1; tentatively, D is TRBD1 (6 bases). CDR3 length equals 13 residues. With 5 bases removed from V and 4 bases from J, the gap between germline ends came to 11 bases. Germline V gives CDR1 ENHRY, CDR2 SYGVKD. The CDR3 sequence: CAISQGLSTEAFF. The DNA for the CDR3 is TGTGCCATCAGTCAGGGGCTCAGCACTGAAGCTTTCTTT.

This sequence joins TRBV25-1 and TRBJ2-3; D is possibly TRBD2 (6 bases). The V end lost 1 base, the J end lost 5 bases, and 13 bases lay between the germline ends. This CDR3 is built from 15 residues. In germline, CDR1 is MGHDK, CDR2 SYGVNS. The CDR3 DNA is TGTGCCAGCAGTGAATGGGGGGAGCATGGAGATACGCAGTATTTT. The encoded protein is CASSEWGEHGDTQYF.

CDR3 loop: CASSDRGSNQPQHF. DNA for the CDR3: TGTGCCAGCAGCGACAGGGGTAGCAATCAGCCCCAGCATTTT. The V call is TRBV7-9, the J call TRBJ1-5; 8 bases fit TRBD1. Germline V lookup: CDR1 SEHNR, CDR2 FQNEAQ (reference sequence). Trimming took 5 bases from V and 0 from J; bases not matched to a gene: 0. The CDR3 runs to 14 residues.

This chain joins TRBV18 and TRBJ1-5, with TRBD1 as a possible D gene (5 bases). This CDR3 spans 15 amino acids. Germline-derived CDR1 and CDR2 are KGHSH and LQKENI. The V and J ends lost 3 bases and 0 bases respectively, with 9 bases between them. The CDR3 region is CASSPTAFSNQPQHF. CDR3 DNA: TGTGCCAGCTCACCGACAGCGTTTAGCAATCAGCCCCAGCATTTT.

The rearrangement uses TRBV7-9 and TRBJ1-5, with D perhaps TRBD1 (6 bases). Trimming left V 4 bases short and J 5 bases short, with 18 bases between. Germline V gives CDR1 SEHNR, CDR2 FQNEAQ (reference sequence). This CDR3 comprises 16 residues. CDR3 in amino acids: CASSSTSPAGDQPQHF. CDR3 nucleotide sequence: TGTGCCAGCAGCTCCACCTCTCCCGCAGGGGATCAGCCCCAGCATTTT.

This clone showed up just a few times. The CDR3 protein is CASSTVMGGRNEQFF. CDR3 in DNA: TGCGCCAGCAGCACCGTAATGGGGGGGAGGAATGAGCAGTTCTTC. The chain employs TRBV5-1 and TRBJ2-1, with 7 nucleotides matching TRBD2. Germline lookup yields CDR1 SGHRS and CDR2 YFSETQ. The CDR3 sequence is 15 residues long. V lost 4 bases to trimming and J lost 7 bases; unmatched junction nucleotides: 11.

V usage is TRBV6-5 and J usage is TRBJ2-7, with TRBD2 matching over 8 bases. Germline CDR1 MNHEY, CDR2 SVGAGI. The CDR3 runs 16 residues. The junction had 13 bases not matched to a gene; V was cut back by 4 bases and J by 5 bases. The CDR3 sequence: CASSFSSGTTRDEQYF. DNA for the CDR3: TGTGCCAGCAGTTTTAGTAGCGGGACCACAAGAGACGAGCAGTACTTC.

The chain couples TRBV6-5 to TRBJ1-2, with D perhaps matching TRBD1 (6 bases). CDR3 length: 13 residues. V was pared by 8 bases and J by 7 bases, with 17 bases between. Germline CDR1 and CDR2: MNHEY and SVGAGI. Written as DNA, the CDR3 is TGTGCCAGCCGATTATACCGGGACACTGGCTACACCTTC. As protein: CASRLYRDTGYTF.

V gene TRBV6-1 combines with J gene TRBJ1-4; unclear D gene. CDR1 and CDR2 (germline): MNHNS, SASEGT. With 4 bases removed from V and 1 base from J, the gap between germline ends came to 10 bases. This CDR3 comprises 15 residues. The DNA for the CDR3 is TGTGCCAGCAGTGTTCTTAGTAGAACTAATGAAAAACTGTTTTTT. It yields the protein CASSVLSRTNEKLFF.